This T cell receptor (beta chain) comes out of a study of molecular identifiers for immune sequencing clone quantification. Using a CD8+CD4-CCR7+CD45RA+ phenotype, naive CD8 T cells were sorted. Germline assignment: CDR1 SEHNR and CDR2 FQNEAQ (reference sequence). This CDR3 has 16 amino acids. V lost 5 bases and J lost 7, with 24 bases in between. TCRdb ran MiXCR on the PCR reads and lists one entry per CDR3 protein. Here the sample spans roughly 320,000 distinct CDR3 sequences, 24% being singletons. This clonotype occurred a few times. This receptor was identified in a human donor in good health. Some libraries in this study had Jurkat cell RNA spiked in. Sequencing input: naive CD8+ T cells from blood, with Jurkat cell RNA spiked in. Subset noted: FACS-sorted CD8+CD4-CCR7+CD45RA+ naive T cells. J is TRBJ2-7 and V is TRBV7-9; possibly TRBD1 for D (6 bases). In DNA form, the CDR3 reads TGTGCCAGCAGCCCTGCTTGGGACACCGAGGGGAGAGAGCAGTACTTC. This translates into CASSPAWDTEGREQYF.